The sequence of this T cell receptor (beta chain) was determined in a study of T cell responses to AZD1222 COVID-19 vaccine. The wider study: Pooling covered second doses at about 4 or about 12 weeks.

Study-wide points: Unmutated variant regions reportedly attract nearly half of all spike-specific TCRs. Clonal diversity was possibly underestimated; the donors were predominantly white British and more often female.

CDR1 is SGHKS and CDR2 is YYEKEE in the germline V gene (reference sequence). V gave up 4 bases and J gave up 6 bases, with 11 bases separating them. The CDR3 length is 12 residues. Libraries were prepared by immunoSEQ multiplex PCR; TCRdb keeps only in-frame clonotypes and omits some of them. This table holds about 110,000 clones, about 85% found once. In regard to this clone: The antigen remains unidentified.

The TCR was taken from an adult in good health. This sequence joins TRBV5-5 and TRBJ2-7, with D possibly matching TRBD2 (5 bases). Specimen: peripheral blood, collected on day 0 of AZD1222 vaccination. CDR3 coding DNA: TGTGCCAGCAGCGAGGTTGAGGGCGAGCAGTACTTC. This codes for CASSEVEGEQYF.